The 28 T cell receptor beta chains given below trace back to one sample, sequenced in a study of blood T cell repertoires in COVID-19 (dated by TCRdb to between 2020 and 2021). Library preparation used the immunoSEQ multiplex PCR assay. TCRdb retrieved this table from immuneACCESS and kept in-frame rearrangements only. Not all clones are present; in checked studies, unresolved V genes account for under half, and no reason is known for the remainder. Across this sample there are hundreds of thousands of clones, with approximately 83% seen only once. Roughly 2.6% of the sample goes to the ten largest clones. The sample comprised peripheral blood. These receptors were taken from a woman between 40 and 50 years old with active or convalescent COVID-19.

V gene TRBV25-1 combines with J gene TRBJ2-3; TRBD2 matches at 8 bases. CDR1 and CDR2 from the germline V gene are MGHDK and SYGVNS. Trimming cost V 8 bases and J 2 bases; bases outside gene matches: 6. The CDR3 has 14 residues. CDR3 DNA: TGTGCCAGCGCGGTAGCGGGGCACACAGATACGCAGTATTTT. Translating it yields CASAVAGHTDTQYF.

The chain has TRBV6-2 or TRBV6-3 and TRBJ1-2, with D unresolved. Germline values: CDR1 MNHEY, CDR2 SVGEGT. This CDR3 has 14 residues. The V end was cut by 2 bases, the J end by 2 bases, with 9 bases between. The CDR3 reads CASSYEGPNYGYTF. As DNA, the CDR3 is TGTGCCAGCAGTTACGAGGGTCCCAACTATGGCTACACCTTC.

The V gene is TRBV7-9, the J gene TRBJ2-7, with D tentatively TRBD1 (6 bases). The V end was cut by 5 bases, the J end by 0 bases, with 17 bases between. CDR3 length: 16 residues. Germline values: CDR1 SEHNR, CDR2 FQNEAQ (reference sequence). The CDR3 nucleotides read TGTGCCAGCAGCCCGGAGGACAGAACCGTCTCCTACGAGCAGTACTTC. Amino acid sequence: CASSPEDRTVSYEQYF.

This clone was observed a single time. The CDR3 loop reads CASSPDRTYGYTF. The CDR3 DNA reads TGTGCCAGCAGCCCCGACAGGACGTATGGCTACACCTTC. This chain links TRBV7-2 with TRBJ1-2, with D possibly being TRBD1 (6 bases). V was trimmed by 5 bases and J by 5 bases, leaving 12 bases between them. CDR3 length: 13 residues. Per germline, CDR1 SGHTA and CDR2 FQGNSA. The whole variable domain, remainder taken from reference TRBV7-2 and TRBJ1-2, is GAGVSQSPSNKVTEKGKDVELRCDPISGHTALYWYRQSLGQGLEFLIYFQGNSAPDKSGLPSDRFSAERTGGSVSTLTIQRTQQEDSAVYLCASSPDRTYGYTFGSGTRLTVV.

The chain combines TRBV6-5 with TRBJ1-2; 8 bases line up with TRBD1. There are 14 residues in the CDR3. J lost 8 bases, V lost 5 bases, and 10 bases had no gene match. Germline V gene sequence: CDR1 MNHEY, CDR2 SVGAGI. CDR3 sequence reads: CASSPNRGSVGYTF. DNA of the CDR3: TGTGCCAGCAGTCCCAACAGGGGGTCGGTAGGCTACACCTTC.

This sequence joins TRBV6-5 and TRBJ2-1, with TRBD2 as a possible D gene (5 bases). Per germline, CDR1 MNHEY and CDR2 SVGAGI. V lost 9 bases and J lost 8, with 11 bases in between. The CDR3 spans 11 residues. This CDR3 reads CASEGRDEQFF. CDR3 in DNA: TGTGCCAGTGAAGGGCGGGATGAGCAGTTCTTC.

The J gene is TRBJ1-2, the V gene TRBV9, with 8 nucleotides matching TRBD1. After removal of 0 bases from V and 5 bases from J, the junction contained 6 bases not matched to a gene. CDR1 is SGDLS and CDR2 is YYNGEE in the germline V gene. The CDR3 covers 15 residues. CDR3 in DNA: TGTGCCAGCAGCGTAGGGCGTCAGGGGGCTTATGGCTACACCTTC. It specifies CASSVGRQGAYGYTF.

The chain employs TRBV5-5 and TRBJ1-2, with D perhaps TRBD1 (5 bases). The CDR3 runs to 14 residues. Germline CDR1 and CDR2: SGHKS and YYEKEE (reference sequence). V lost 4 bases to trimming and J lost 5 bases, with 15 bases between them. The CDR3 spells CASSTGQGVYGYTF. As DNA, the CDR3 is TGTGCCAGCAGCACGGGCCAGGGTGTTTATGGCTACACCTTC.

This clone was counted once. The chain combines TRBV14 with TRBJ2-1, with 7 bases lining up with TRBD1. Germline CDR1 reads SGHDN; CDR2 reads FVKESK. The CDR3 length is 13 residues. V gave up 4 bases and J gave up 7 bases; unmatched junction bases: 4. CDR3 residues: CASSRTRGNEQFF. The CDR3 DNA is TGTGCCAGCAGCCGGACCAGGGGGAATGAGCAGTTCTTC.

CDR3 DNA: TGTGCCAGCAGTGAAGCGGGACTGGAGAATTCACCCCTCCACTTT. Translation: CASSEAGLENSPLHF. This chain uses TRBV2 with TRBJ1-6, with D tentatively TRBD1 (5 bases). The V and J ends lost 0 bases and 7 bases respectively, with 10 bases between them. Germline loops: CDR1 SNHLY, CDR2 FYNNEI. The CDR3 is 15 amino acids.

The rearrangement uses TRBV11-3 and TRBJ1-4; 12 nucleotides agree with TRBD1. V dropped 0 bases and J dropped 8; count of bases not matched to a gene: 10. Germline V gives CDR1 SGHNT, CDR2 YENEEA. This CDR3 spans 18 amino acids. CDR3 DNA: TGTGCCAGCAGCTTAGACCAAACCGGGACAGGGGGCGGCGAAAAACTGTTTTTT. As protein: CASSLDQTGTGGGEKLFF.

CDR3 residues: CASSVEQYNEQFF. As DNA, the CDR3 is TGTGCCAGCAGCGTAGAACAGTACAATGAGCAGTTCTTC. This chain joins TRBV9 and TRBJ2-1; D remains unclear. The V and J ends lost 0 bases and 4 bases respectively, with 5 bases between them. This CDR3 spans 13 amino acids. Germline CDR1 is SGDLS and CDR2 is YYNGEE.

The chain links TRBV4-1 to TRBJ1-5, with a possible D match to TRBD1 (5 bases). This CDR3 has 16 residues. CDR1 and CDR2 from the germline V gene are MGHRA and YSYEKL. V was shortened by 0 bases and J by 0 bases, with 9 bases between the two germline ends. The CDR3 is CASSQEVTASNQPQHF. The CDR3 region has the DNA TGCGCCAGCAGCCAAGAAGTGACAGCTAGCAATCAGCCCCAGCATTTT.

V is TRBV7-9 and J is TRBJ1-1; D gene unclear. The CDR3 extends over 12 amino acids. Germline V lookup: CDR1 SEHNR, CDR2 FQNEAQ (reference sequence). Trimming pared 4 bases from V and 8 bases from J, leaving 11 bases between. DNA of the CDR3: TGTGCCAGCAGCTCCGAATGGCACGAAGCTTTCTTT. It translates to CASSSEWHEAFF.

The chain uses TRBV19 and TRBJ1-1; TRBD1 agrees at 7 bases. V lost 3 bases, J lost 1 base, and 5 bases stayed unmatched. The CDR3 totals 15 residues. Germline CDR1 is LNHDA and CDR2 is SQIVND (reference sequence). CDR3 nucleotides: TGTGCCAGTAGTATTAGGGGACAGCCGAACACTGAAGCTTTCTTT. This translates into CASSIRGQPNTEAFF. The full variable domain, in which reference TRBV19 and TRBJ1-1 provide the parts outside the CDR3, is DGGITQSPKYLFRKEGQNVTLSCEQNLNHDAMYWYRQDPGQGLRLIYYSQIVNDFQKGDIAEGYSVSREKKESFPLTVTSAQKNPTAFYLCASSIRGQPNTEAFFGQGTRLTVV.

The chain combines TRBV19 with TRBJ2-3; D unclear. Germline V lookup: CDR1 LNHDA, CDR2 SQIVND (reference sequence). V dropped 3 bases and J dropped 5 bases, with 3 bases sitting between them. There are 11 residues in the CDR3. The CDR3 loop is CASSIKDTQYF. The CDR3 DNA sequence: TGTGCCAGTAGTATCAAAGATACGCAGTATTTT. Full variable domain (rest looked up from reference TRBV19 and TRBJ2-3): DGGITQSPKYLFRKEGQNVTLSCEQNLNHDAMYWYRQDPGQGLRLIYYSQIVNDFQKGDIAEGYSVSREKKESFPLTVTSAQKNPTAFYLCASSIKDTQYFGPGTRLTVL.

Here the CDR3 DNA reads TGCAGCGTTGAGACTGTCACTAAGACCTACGAGCAGTACTTC. Its protein product is CSVETVTKTYEQYF. The chain has TRBV29-1 and TRBJ2-7; D ambiguous. The CDR3 spans 14 residues. V shed 3 bases and J shed 2 bases, with 14 bases lying between them. The germline V gene has CDR1 SQVTM and CDR2 ANQGSEA.

The chain has TRBV2 and TRBJ1-1; 8 bases align to TRBD1. Per the germline V gene, CDR1 is SNHLY and CDR2 is FYNNEI. CDR3 length equals 15 residues. V lost 6 bases and J lost 1; bases outside the gene matches: 7. The CDR3 DNA is TGTGCCAGCAGCGCGACAGGGGAAGAGAACACTGAAGCTTTCTTT. Its translation is CASSATGEENTEAFF. The variable domain in full, with the rest retrieved from reference TRBV2 and TRBJ1-1, is EPEVTQTPSHQVTQMGQEVILRCVPISNHLYFYWYRQILGQKVEFLVSFYNNEISEKSEIFDDQFSVERPDGSNFTLKIRSTKLEDSAMYFCASSATGEENTEAFFGQGTRLTVV.

This chain uses TRBV6-5 with TRBJ2-1; perhaps TRBD1 as D (5 bases). This CDR3 is built from 11 residues. Germline CDR1 is MNHEY and CDR2 is SVGAGI. The V and J ends lost 8 bases and 6 bases respectively, with 8 bases between them. In DNA, the CDR3 is TGTGCCAGCTACACAGGCAATGAGCAGTTCTTC. Translated: CASYTGNEQFF.

The V gene is TRBV11-2, the J gene TRBJ1-2; D might be TRBD1 (6 bases). CDR1 is SGHAT, CDR2 FQNNGV, per germline. The CDR3 sequence is 13 residues long. Trimming took off 5 bases at V and 5 bases at J, with 12 bases between the two ends. CDR3 DNA sequence: TGTGCCAGCAGCCCAAGGGACATTTATGGCTACACCTTC. Residues: CASSPRDIYGYTF.

The chain employs TRBV5-1 and TRBJ2-5; 9 nucleotides align to TRBD1. This CDR3 has 16 amino acids. Germline V gene lookup returns CDR1 SGHRS and CDR2 YFSETQ. The ends lost 1 base at V and 3 bases at J; junction bases unmatched: 7. The CDR3 DNA is TGCGCCAGCAGCTTGACGCCGGACAGGGGCGAAGAGACCCAGTACTTC. The encoded protein is CASSLTPDRGEETQYF.

The chain employs TRBV28 and TRBJ1-5; possible D gene TRBD1, 5 bases. This CDR3 contains 16 residues. The germline gives CDR1 MDHEN, CDR2 SYDVKM. The germline V and J ends were trimmed by 6 bases and 3 bases, with 18 bases remaining between them. DNA of the CDR3: TGTGCCAGCAGGATCCCGGGACTCTCAGTCAATCAGCCCCAGCATTTT. Translation: CASRIPGLSVNQPQHF.

The table lists this clone with a few counts. The genes are TRBV3-1 (or the pseudogene TRBV3-2) and TRBJ1-2; 7 nucleotides agree with TRBD1. This CDR3 comprises 14 residues. V was clipped by 3 bases and J by 2 bases; unmatched bases: 3. Per the germline V gene, CDR1 is LGHDT and CDR2 is YNNKEL (reference sequence). The CDR3 coding sequence is TGTGCCAGCAGCCACGAACAGGGGAACTATGGCTACACCTTC. Its protein is CASSHEQGNYGYTF.

The rearrangement uses TRBV7-9 and TRBJ2-7, with TRBD2 identical over 13 bases. The V gene's germline CDR1 is SEHNR and CDR2 FQNEAQ (reference sequence). The trim removed 5 bases at V and 5 bases at J, leaving 3 bases unmatched. The CDR3 runs 14 residues. The CDR3 DNA sequence: TGTGCCAGCAGCCCGGGGACTAGCGGGAACGAGCAGTACTTC. The encoded protein is CASSPGTSGNEQYF.

About this clone: Different DNA sequences within this sample yield the same CDR3. CDR3 bases: TGTGCCAGCAGCCAAGGACTAGCGAATGAGCAGTTCTTC. This translates into CASSQGLANEQFF. The V and J genes are TRBV3-1 (or the pseudogene TRBV3-2) and TRBJ2-1, with 8 bases fitting TRBD2. Losses at the gene ends were 1 base for V and 7 bases for J; bases not matched to a gene: 0. This CDR3 has 13 amino acids. CDR1 LGHDT and CDR2 YNNKEL come from the germline V gene (reference sequence).

The V gene is TRBV11-3, the J gene TRBJ2-7, with 7 bases aligning to TRBD1. The length of the CDR3 is 18 residues. Trimming cost V 5 bases and J 1 base; bases outside gene matches: 17. Germline values: CDR1 SGHNT, CDR2 YENEEA. The CDR3 nucleotides are TGTGCCAGCAGCCCACGCCCCGGGCAGGGGGAGAGGTCCTACGAGCAGTACTTC. This sequence encodes CASSPRPGQGERSYEQYF. Full variable domain (rest looked up from reference TRBV11-3 and TRBJ2-7): EAGVVQSPRYKIIEKKQPVAFWCNPISGHNTLYWYLQNLGQGPELLIRYENEEAVDDSQLPKDRFSAERLKGVDSTLKIQPAELGDSAVYLCASSPRPGQGERSYEQYFGPGTRLTVT.

The V gene is TRBV19, the J gene TRBJ1-5; 7 bases align to TRBD1. The ends lost 2 bases at V and 1 base at J; junction bases unmatched: 2. Germline CDR1 and CDR2: LNHDA and SQIVND (reference sequence). CDR3 length: 15 amino acids. CDR3: CASSIKGASNQPQHF. CDR3 in DNA: TGTGCCAGTAGTATAAAGGGGGCGAGCAATCAGCCCCAGCATTTT.

The chain links TRBV5-1 to TRBJ2-1; the D gene is possibly TRBD2 (5 bases). The CDR3 runs 10 residues. V gave up 8 bases and J gave up 10 bases, with 10 bases separating them. Germline loops: CDR1 SGHRS, CDR2 YFSETQ. The CDR3 is CASHPGEQFF. CDR3 sequence (DNA): TGCGCCAGTCACCCGGGAGAGCAGTTCTTC.